These T cell receptor beta chains were read from a single sample in a study of blood T cell repertoires in COVID-19. Here immunoSEQ multiplex PCR was the method, and the copy in TCRdb shows in-frame clones only, minus some. The table lists about 210,000 clones, approximately 80% of them singletons. Sequencing was done on a sample of peripheral blood. Receptors originate from a human donor in a cohort sampled during active COVID-19. The CDR3 runs from the conserved cysteine through the conserved F or W. D genes are given only for firm matches. Clone size appears in some rows only: once, few, many, or a class for an expanded clone.

J gene | V gene | clone size | D gene | CDR3 protein | CDR3 DNA
TRBJ2-7 | TRBV27 | . | TRBD2 | CASSLKEREGDEQYF | TGTGCCAGCAGTTTAAAGGAGCGGGAGGGGGACGAGCAGTACTTC
TRBJ1-6 | TRBV6-5 | . | . | CASRKHGDKSPLHF | TGTGCCAGCAGGAAACATGGGGACAAGTCACCCCTCCACTTT
TRBJ2-7 | TRBV27 | . | . | CASSRVYGPSPYEQYF | TGTGCCAGCAGTAGGGTTTACGGGCCTAGCCCCTACGAGCAGTACTTC
TRBJ1-1 | TRBV20-1 | . | . | CSARLGRGAFF | TGCAGTGCTAGGCTGGGGAGGGGAGCTTTCTTT
TRBJ2-1 | TRBV15 | . | . | CATSTGTGTNEQFF | TGTGCCACCAGCACTGGTACCGGGACTAATGAGCAGTTCTTC
TRBJ1-1 | TRBV28 | . | . | CASSSSRGSAFF | TGTGCCAGCTCCTCAAGCAGGGGAAGCGCTTTCTTT
TRBJ1-2 | TRBV3-1/TRBV3-2 | . | . | CASSQEWTGTYNYGYTF | TGTGCCAGCAGCCAAGAGTGGACCGGGACATATAACTATGGCTACACCTTC
TRBJ2-1 | TRBV11-2 | . | . | CASSLAVEDEQFF | TGTGCCAGCAGCTTAGCAGTGGAGGATGAGCAGTTCTTC
TRBJ1-2 | TRBV24-1 | . | . | CATSDSYYGYTF | TGTGCCACCAGTGATTCATACTATGGCTACACCTTC
TRBJ1-1 | TRBV7-2 | few | . | CASSSLPGDEAFF | TGTGCCAGCAGCTCACTACCGGGAGACGAAGCTTTCTTT
TRBJ1-3 | TRBV7-2 | . | . | CASGAAHSGNTIYF | TGTGCCAGCGGCGCGGCGCACTCTGGAAACACCATATATTTT
TRBJ2-1 | TRBV19 | . | . | CATALAPGVGEQFF | TGTGCCACCGCACTAGCGCCAGGGGTGGGTGAGCAGTTCTTC
TRBJ1-1 | TRBV28 | . | . | CASRRTVTEAFF | TGTGCCAGCAGGCGTACAGTGACTGAAGCTTTCTTT
TRBJ1-5 | TRBV27 | few | . | CATRQDSNQPQHF | TGTGCCACCCGACAGGATAGCAATCAGCCCCAGCATTTT